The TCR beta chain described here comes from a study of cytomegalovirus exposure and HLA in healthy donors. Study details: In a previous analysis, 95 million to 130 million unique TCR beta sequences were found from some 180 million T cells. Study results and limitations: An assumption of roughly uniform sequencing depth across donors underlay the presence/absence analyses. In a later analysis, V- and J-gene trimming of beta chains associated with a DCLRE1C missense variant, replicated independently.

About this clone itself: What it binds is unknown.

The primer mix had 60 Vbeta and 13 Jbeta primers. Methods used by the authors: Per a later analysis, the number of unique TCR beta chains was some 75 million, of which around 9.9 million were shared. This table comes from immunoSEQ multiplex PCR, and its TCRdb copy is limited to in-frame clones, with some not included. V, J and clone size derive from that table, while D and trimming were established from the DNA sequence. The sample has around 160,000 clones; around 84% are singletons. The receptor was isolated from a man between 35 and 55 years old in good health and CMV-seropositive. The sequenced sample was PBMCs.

CDR3 nucleotides: TGCGCCAGCAGTGAAGCGGGAAGCTCCTACAATGAGCAGTTCTTC. It encodes CASSEAGSSYNEQFF. This sequence joins TRBV10-2 and TRBJ2-1, with 7 bases matching TRBD2. CDR3 length: 15 amino acids. Per the germline V gene, CDR1 is WSHSY and CDR2 is SAAADI. Trimming cost V 3 bases and J 0 bases; bases outside gene matches: 2.